These 20 T cell receptor beta chains were all obtained from the same sample, sequenced in a study of T-cell reconstitution after alpha-beta-depleted transplantation in children (dated by TCRdb to about 2016). Read against the paper, the sample's treatment or condition label means: allogeneic hematopoietic cell transplantation with graft depleted of TCRalphabeta T cells and CD19 B cells. The library relied on PCR. Data came from an Illumina HiSeq 2500. TCR libraries were prepared with molecular barcoding, using unique molecular identifiers to normalize TCRbeta repertoire quantification. TCRdb reanalyzed the raw reads on its own, using fastp at Q25 for trimming and MiXCR for clone calling, and kept in-frame beta chains. When rows share a CDR3 protein, they turn into one entry using the most common DNA and genes. The sample table holds some 550,000 distinct CDR3 sequences, of which 20% to 25% were seen once. The ten largest account for 13% to 15% of the sample.

This sample comprised PBMCs, mostly from graft donor cells, obtained 360 days after TCRalphabeta/CD19-depleted stem cell transplant. These receptors came from a boy under three years old who had a stem cell transplant for acute myeloid leukemia, so the T cells may come from the graft donor.

This clonotype was detected many times. The chain carries TRBV5-1 and TRBJ1-1, with 11 bases that match TRBD1. CDR3 length equals 14 residues. The V segment lost 6 bases and the J segment 5 bases; nucleotides outside the gene matches: 6. Germline loops: CDR1 SGHRS, CDR2 YFSETQ. Here the CDR3 DNA reads TGCGCCAGCACCCCGGACAGGGGGCGGACTGAAGCTTTCTTT. Translating gives CASTPDRGRTEAFF.

The sample holds many counts of this clonotype. The V call is TRBV27, the J call TRBJ2-6; D is unresolved. The CDR3 has 16 residues. Per germline, CDR1 MNHEY and CDR2 SMNVEV (reference sequence). Trimming took off 5 bases at V and 0 bases at J, with 11 bases between the two ends. The CDR3 loop reads CASSRYRYSGANVLTF. In DNA, the CDR3 is TGTGCCAGCAGTCGATATCGGTACTCTGGGGCCAACGTCCTGACTTTC.

This clonotype was detected many times. The chain combines TRBV10-3 with TRBJ2-3; tentative D call: TRBD1 (6 bases). Germline V lookup: CDR1 ENHRY, CDR2 SYGVKD. CDR3 length: 13 residues. Trimming removed 0 bases from V and 9 bases from J, with 10 bases in between. Written as DNA, the CDR3 is TGTGCCATCAGTGAGTCGGGGGCCGAGACGCAGTATTTT. It translates to CAISESGAETQYF.

The chain is built from TRBV28 and TRBJ2-1; D is ambiguous. The germline V and J ends were trimmed by 9 bases and 0 bases, with 9 bases remaining between them. Germline CDR1 MDHEN, CDR2 SYDVKM. The CDR3 length is 13 residues. In DNA form, the CDR3 reads TGTGCCAGTACAACCAGCTCCTACAATGAGCAGTTCTTC. Its protein is CASTTSSYNEQFF.

This clonotype was seen only a few times. The J gene is TRBJ2-3, the V gene TRBV10-3, with D hard to call. The CDR3 totals 14 residues. Germline V gene data show CDR1 as ENHRY and CDR2 as SYGVKD. Trimming removed 10 bases at V and 2 bases at J, with 16 bases between. CDR3 protein: CASDDPTLTDTQYF. In DNA form, the CDR3 reads TGTGCCAGCGACGATCCGACCCTCACAGATACGCAGTATTTT.

The chain joins TRBV10-3 to TRBJ1-1; tentatively, D is TRBD1 (6 bases). The germline V gene encodes CDR1 ENHRY and CDR2 SYGVKD. V was trimmed by 6 bases and J by 8 bases, leaving 10 bases between them. The length of the CDR3 is 11 residues. The CDR3 DNA follows: TGTGCCATCAGCGAGGACAGAGAAGCTTTCTTT. Translation gives CAISEDREAFF.

This clonotype was counted a few times. The rearrangement joins TRBV12-3 or TRBV12-4 to TRBJ1-5; D remains unclear. This CDR3 is built from 14 residues. Trimming pared 2 bases from V and 3 bases from J, leaving 8 bases between. In nucleotides, the CDR3 is TGTGCCAGCAGTTTACAGTGGTTCAATCAGCCCCAGCATTTT. Translated, it gives CASSLQWFNQPQHF.

This clonotype was seen at least ten times. This chain links TRBV20-1 with TRBJ2-3; no clear D gene. The V gene's germline CDR1 is DFQATT and CDR2 SNEGSKA (reference sequence). This CDR3 has 14 amino acids. V was pared by 7 bases and J by 2 bases, with 16 bases between. CDR3 loop: CSVNSGRVTDTQYF. The CDR3 region has the DNA TGCAGTGTGAACTCAGGTAGAGTCACAGATACGCAGTATTTT.

This clonotype came up a few times. The V call is TRBV18, the J call TRBJ2-3; 7 nucleotides align to TRBD1. V lost 3 bases, J lost 4 bases, and 10 bases stayed unmatched. The length of the CDR3 is 16 residues. In germline, CDR1 is KGHSH, CDR2 LQKENI. The chain's CDR3 is CASSPTLTGPPDTQYF. CDR3 DNA sequence: TGTGCCAGCTCACCCACCTTGACAGGGCCCCCAGATACGCAGTATTTT.

This clonotype is a singleton in its sample. This chain uses TRBV11-1 with TRBJ2-7, with TRBD1 identical over 8 bases. This CDR3 region has 17 residues. V lost 4 bases, J lost 0 bases, and 11 bases stayed unmatched. Germline CDR1 is SGHAT and CDR2 is FQDESV (reference sequence). CDR3 loop: CASSSNHRTGYSYEQYF. For the CDR3, the DNA is TGTGCCAGCAGCTCGAATCACAGGACAGGGTACTCCTACGAGCAGTACTTC.

The chain links TRBV7-2 to TRBJ2-7; D is uncertain. Between the trimmed V and J ends, which lost 6 bases and 2 bases, there was a span of 17 bases. The CDR3 spans 15 residues. Germline CDR1 is SGHTA and CDR2 is FQGNSA. The CDR3, as DNA: TGTGCCAGCAGACCCTCGCCCGGGTCCCCCTACGAGCAGTACTTC. Residues: CASRPSPGSPYEQYF.

The chain uses TRBV20-1 and TRBJ1-5; D is unresolved. CDR3 length: 14 residues. Trimming took 1 base from V and 0 from J, leaving 7 bases between them. Germline lookup yields CDR1 DFQATT and CDR2 SNEGSKA (reference sequence). Here the CDR3 reads CSARAGNSNQPQHF. CDR3 sequence (DNA): TGCAGTGCTAGAGCGGGAAATAGCAATCAGCCCCAGCATTTT.

This clonotype was seen at least ten times. V usage is TRBV4-3 and J usage is TRBJ1-1; possible D gene TRBD1, 5 bases. The CDR3 is 14 residues long. Germline V gives CDR1 LGHNA, CDR2 YSLEER. V lost 1 base, J lost 3 bases, and 9 bases lay in between. CDR3 loop: CASSQAQGYTEAFF. In nucleotides, the CDR3 is TGCGCCAGCAGCCAAGCGCAGGGTTACACTGAAGCTTTCTTT.

This clonotype was recorded a few times. V usage is TRBV20-1 and J usage is TRBJ2-3; D perhaps matches TRBD2 (6 bases). Trimming took off 5 bases at V and 4 bases at J, with 16 bases between the two ends. Germline CDR1 is DFQATT and CDR2 is SNEGSKA (reference sequence). The CDR3 contains 14 residues. The CDR3 is CSAGPAGRADTQYF. CDR3 nucleotide sequence: TGCAGTGCTGGTCCCGCGGGGCGAGCAGATACGCAGTATTTT.

CDR3 residues: CASSQAPQGPSNTEAFF. The CDR3, as DNA: TGCGCCAGCAGCCAAGCCCCGCAGGGGCCATCGAACACTGAAGCTTTCTTT. The V gene is TRBV4-3, the J gene TRBJ1-1, with D maybe TRBD1 (6 bases). V lost 1 base and J 1 base, leaving 16 bases between the germline ends. Germline lookup yields CDR1 LGHNA and CDR2 YSLEER. The CDR3 loop spans 17 amino acids.

This clonotype has more than one count but fewer than ten. The gene calls are TRBV20-1 and TRBJ2-7; 8 bases match TRBD1. This CDR3 has 13 amino acids. Looked up from germline, CDR1 is DFQATT and CDR2 is SNEGSKA (reference sequence). The V and J ends lost 5 bases and 3 bases, in that order; junction bases with no gene match: 6. The CDR3 sequence is CSAGGTGGYEQYF. CDR3 sequence (DNA): TGCAGTGCTGGGGGGACAGGAGGCTACGAGCAGTACTTC.

This clonotype occurred a few times. The J gene is TRBJ1-3, the V gene TRBV12-5; 12 bases fit TRBD1. Per the germline V gene, CDR1 is LGHNT and CDR2 is FRNRAP. The CDR3 loop spans 18 amino acids. The V and J ends lost 3 bases and 0 bases, in that order; junction bases with no gene match: 6. The CDR3 DNA reads as TGTGCTAGTGGTTTCTCGGGACAGGGGGCTCTCTCTGGAAACACCATATATTTT. Its protein product is CASGFSGQGALSGNTIYF.

This clonotype was observed at least ten times. This sequence joins TRBV10-3 and TRBJ1-2, with a weak D call TRBD1 (6 bases). The germline V gene has CDR1 ENHRY and CDR2 SYGVKD. Trimming removed 6 bases from V and 4 bases from J, with 15 bases in between. This CDR3 spans 14 amino acids. Here the CDR3 DNA reads TGTGCCATCAGGCTAGCGGAAGGGGGCTATGGCTACACCTTC. Protein: CAIRLAEGGYGYTF.

The rearrangement uses TRBV5-1 and TRBJ2-1; TRBD1 agrees at 8 bases. J lost 9 bases, V lost 2 bases, and 4 bases had no gene match. Germline CDR1 is SGHRS and CDR2 is YFSETQ. CDR3 size: 13 residues. The CDR3 DNA is TGCGCCAGCAGCTTCGGACAGGGTTTTGAGCAGTTCTTC. It is translated as CASSFGQGFEQFF.

This clonotype occurred many times. The rearrangement links TRBV29-1 to TRBJ2-7; 7 positions match TRBD2. Germline assignment: CDR1 SQVTM and CDR2 ANQGSEA. The CDR3 has 14 residues. After removal of 7 bases from V and 2 bases from J, the junction contained 11 bases not matched to a gene. This CDR3 reads CSARTRQNPYEQYF. The CDR3 coding sequence is TGCAGCGCACGGACTAGACAGAACCCCTACGAGCAGTACTTC.